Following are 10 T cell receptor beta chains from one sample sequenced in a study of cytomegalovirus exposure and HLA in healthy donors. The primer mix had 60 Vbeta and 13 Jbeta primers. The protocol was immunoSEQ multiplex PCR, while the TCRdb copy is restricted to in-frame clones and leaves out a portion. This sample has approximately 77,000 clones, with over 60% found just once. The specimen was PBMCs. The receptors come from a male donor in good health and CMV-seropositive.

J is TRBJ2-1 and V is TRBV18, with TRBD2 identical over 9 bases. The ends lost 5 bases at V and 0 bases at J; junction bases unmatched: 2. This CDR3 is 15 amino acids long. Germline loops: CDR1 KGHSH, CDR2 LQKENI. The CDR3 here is CASSDSGSSYNEQFF. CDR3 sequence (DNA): TGTGCCAGCTCAGATAGCGGGAGCTCCTACAATGAGCAGTTCTTC. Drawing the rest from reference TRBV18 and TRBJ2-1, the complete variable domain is NAGVMQNPRHLVRRRGQEARLRCSPMKGHSHVYWYRQLPEEGLKFMVYLQKENIIDESGMPKERFSAEFPKEGPSILRIQQVVRGDSAAYFCASSDSGSSYNEQFFGPGTRLTVL.

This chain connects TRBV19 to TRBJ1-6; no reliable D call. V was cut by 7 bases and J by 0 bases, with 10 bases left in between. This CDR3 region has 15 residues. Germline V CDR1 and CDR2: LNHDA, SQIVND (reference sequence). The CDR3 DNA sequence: TGTGCCAGTATGGTAGCGAGCTCCTATAATTCACCCCTCCACTTT. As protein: CASMVASSYNSPLHF.

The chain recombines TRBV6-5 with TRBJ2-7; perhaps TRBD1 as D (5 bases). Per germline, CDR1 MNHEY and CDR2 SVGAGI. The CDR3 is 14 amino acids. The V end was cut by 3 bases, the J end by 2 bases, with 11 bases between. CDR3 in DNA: TGTGCCAGCAGTTATTCGGCAGGGACCTACGAGCAGTACTTC. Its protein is CASSYSAGTYEQYF.

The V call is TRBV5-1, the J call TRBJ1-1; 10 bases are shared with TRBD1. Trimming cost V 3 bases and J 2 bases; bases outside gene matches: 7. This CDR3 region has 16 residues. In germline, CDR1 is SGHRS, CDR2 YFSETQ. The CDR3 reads CASSWTGGGFNTEAFF. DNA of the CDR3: TGCGCCAGCAGCTGGACAGGGGGAGGCTTTAACACTGAAGCTTTCTTT.

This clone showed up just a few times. CDR3 sequence (DNA): TGTGCCTGGAAGGAGGGGGCGGGGAACACTGAAGCTTTCTTT. Protein sequence: CAWKEGAGNTEAFF. This sequence joins TRBV30 and TRBJ1-1; 7 positions agree with TRBD1. Trimming removed 4 bases from V and 1 base from J; junction bases left unmatched: 6. Germline-derived CDR1 and CDR2 are GTSNPN and SVGIG (reference sequence). The CDR3 is 14 amino acids.

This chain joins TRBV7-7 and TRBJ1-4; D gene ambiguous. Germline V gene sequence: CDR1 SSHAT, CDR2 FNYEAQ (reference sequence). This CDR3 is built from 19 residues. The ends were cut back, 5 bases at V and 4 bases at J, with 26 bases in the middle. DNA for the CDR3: TGTGCCAGCAGCCCTTGGTCGGGAAGAGGGTTCAATAGTAATGAAAAACTGTTTTTT. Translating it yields CASSPWSGRGFNSNEKLFF.

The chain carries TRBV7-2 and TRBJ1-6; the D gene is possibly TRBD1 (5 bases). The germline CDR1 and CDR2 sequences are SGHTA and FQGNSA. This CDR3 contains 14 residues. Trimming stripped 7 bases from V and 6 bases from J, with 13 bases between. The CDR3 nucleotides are TGTGCCAGCACGGCAGGACACGCTAATTCACCCCTCCACTTT. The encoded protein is CASTAGHANSPLHF.

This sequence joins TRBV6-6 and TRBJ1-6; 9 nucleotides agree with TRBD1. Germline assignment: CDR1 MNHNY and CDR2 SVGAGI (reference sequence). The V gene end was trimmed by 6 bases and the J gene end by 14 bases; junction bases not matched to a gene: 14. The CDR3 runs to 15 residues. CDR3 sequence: CASREAGQGWGALHF. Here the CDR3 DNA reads TGTGCCAGCAGGGAGGCGGGACAGGGCTGGGGGGCCCTCCACTTT.

The CDR3, as DNA: TGTGCCAGCAGCCCACGAGGCTTCGCCTACGAGCAGTACTTC. This codes for CASSPRGFAYEQYF. The chain combines TRBV6-6 with TRBJ2-7; D remains ambiguous. V was cut by 6 bases and J by 2 bases, with 14 bases left in between. This CDR3 spans 14 amino acids. From germline, CDR1 is MNHNY and CDR2 SVGAGI (reference sequence).

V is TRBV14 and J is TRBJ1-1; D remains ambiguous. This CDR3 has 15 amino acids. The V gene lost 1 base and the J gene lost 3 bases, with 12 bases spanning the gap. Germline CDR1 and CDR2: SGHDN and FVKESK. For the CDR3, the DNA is TGTGCCAGCAGCCAAGTCGGCGGGGTATACACTGAAGCTTTCTTT. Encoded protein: CASSQVGGVYTEAFF.